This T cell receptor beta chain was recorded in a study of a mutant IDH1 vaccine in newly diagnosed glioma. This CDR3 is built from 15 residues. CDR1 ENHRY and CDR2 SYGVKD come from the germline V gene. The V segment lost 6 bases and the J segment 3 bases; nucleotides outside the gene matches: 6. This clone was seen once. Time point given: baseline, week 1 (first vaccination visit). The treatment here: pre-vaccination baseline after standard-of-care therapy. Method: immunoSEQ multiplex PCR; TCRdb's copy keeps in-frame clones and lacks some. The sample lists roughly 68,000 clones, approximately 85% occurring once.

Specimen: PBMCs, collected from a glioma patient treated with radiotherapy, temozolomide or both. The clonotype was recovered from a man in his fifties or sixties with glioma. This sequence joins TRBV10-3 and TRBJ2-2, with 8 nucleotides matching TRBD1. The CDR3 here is CAIRQGVSDTGELFF. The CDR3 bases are TGTGCCATCAGACAGGGGGTCAGCGACACCGGGGAGCTGTTTTTT.